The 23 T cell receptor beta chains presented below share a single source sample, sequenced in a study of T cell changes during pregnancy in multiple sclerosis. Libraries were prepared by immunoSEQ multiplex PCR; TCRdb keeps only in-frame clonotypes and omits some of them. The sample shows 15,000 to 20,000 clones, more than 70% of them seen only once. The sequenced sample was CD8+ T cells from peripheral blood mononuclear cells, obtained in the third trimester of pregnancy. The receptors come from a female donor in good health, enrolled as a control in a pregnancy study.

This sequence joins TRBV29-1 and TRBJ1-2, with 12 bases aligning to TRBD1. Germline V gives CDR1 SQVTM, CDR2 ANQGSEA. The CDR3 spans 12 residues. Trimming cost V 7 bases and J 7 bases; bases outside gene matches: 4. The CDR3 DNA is TGCAGCGGGGGACAGGGGGCCTCTGGCTACACCTTC. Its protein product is CSGGQGASGYTF. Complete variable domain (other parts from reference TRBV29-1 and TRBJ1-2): SAVISQKPSRDICQRGTSLTIQCQVDSQVTMMFWYRQQPGQSLTLIATANQGSEATYESGFVIDKFPISRPNLTFSTLTVSNMSPEDSSIYLCSGGQGASGYTFGSGTRLTVV.

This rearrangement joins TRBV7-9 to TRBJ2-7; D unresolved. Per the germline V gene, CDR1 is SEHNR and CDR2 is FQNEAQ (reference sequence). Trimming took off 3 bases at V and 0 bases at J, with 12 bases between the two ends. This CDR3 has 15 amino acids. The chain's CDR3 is CASSFGPVLSYEQYF. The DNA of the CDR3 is TGTGCCAGCAGCTTTGGGCCAGTCCTCTCCTACGAGCAGTACTTC.

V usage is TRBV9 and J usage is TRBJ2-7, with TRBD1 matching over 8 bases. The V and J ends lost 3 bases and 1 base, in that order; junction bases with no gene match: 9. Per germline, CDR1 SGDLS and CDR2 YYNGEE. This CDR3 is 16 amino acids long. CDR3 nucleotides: TGTGCCAGCAGCGGGGGACCGGGACAGGTATCCTACGAGCAGTACTTC. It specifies CASSGGPGQVSYEQYF.

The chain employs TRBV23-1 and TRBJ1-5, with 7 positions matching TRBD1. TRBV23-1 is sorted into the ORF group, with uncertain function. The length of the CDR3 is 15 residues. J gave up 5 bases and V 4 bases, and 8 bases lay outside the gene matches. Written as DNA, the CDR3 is TGCGCCAGCAGTCGCCCGGGACAGCGGGATCAGCCCCAGCATTTT. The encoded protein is CASSRPGQRDQPQHF.

The chain's CDR3 is CASSVRGDPGGVNNEQFF. DNA of the CDR3: TGTGCCAGCAGCGTGAGGGGGGACCCGGGGGGCGTCAACAATGAGCAGTTCTTC. The V and J genes are TRBV9 and TRBJ2-1; TRBD2 might be the D (7 bases). From germline, CDR1 is SGDLS and CDR2 YYNGEE. The V gene lost 2 bases and the J gene lost 5 bases, with 23 bases spanning the gap. The length of the CDR3 is 18 residues.

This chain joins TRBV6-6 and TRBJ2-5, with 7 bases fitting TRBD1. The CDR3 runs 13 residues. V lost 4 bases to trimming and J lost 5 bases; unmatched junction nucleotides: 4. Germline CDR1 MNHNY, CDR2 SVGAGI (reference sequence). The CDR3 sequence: CASSSGGRETQYF. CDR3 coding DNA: TGTGCCAGCAGTTCAGGGGGACGGGAGACCCAGTACTTC.

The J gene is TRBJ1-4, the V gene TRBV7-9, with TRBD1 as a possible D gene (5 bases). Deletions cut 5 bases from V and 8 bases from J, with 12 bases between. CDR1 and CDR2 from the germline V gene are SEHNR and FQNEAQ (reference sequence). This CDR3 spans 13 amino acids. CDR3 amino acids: CASSPRQMEKLFF. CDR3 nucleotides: TGTGCCAGCAGCCCGAGACAGATGGAAAAACTGTTTTTT.

The CDR3 DNA sequence: TGTGCCAGCAGCTTAGTTGGGGGACAGGAAGCTTTCTTT. It encodes CASSLVGGQEAFF. This chain joins TRBV7-2 and TRBJ1-1, with 7 bases lining up with TRBD1. Germline trimming cut 1 base from V and 8 bases from J; bases unmatched to any gene: 4. The CDR3 extends over 13 amino acids. CDR1 SGHTA and CDR2 FQGNSA come from the germline V gene.

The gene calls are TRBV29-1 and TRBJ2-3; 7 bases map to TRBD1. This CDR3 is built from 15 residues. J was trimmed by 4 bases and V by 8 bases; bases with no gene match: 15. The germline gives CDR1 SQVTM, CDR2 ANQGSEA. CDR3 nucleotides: TGCAGCACCCTGGGAGACAGGGAAGTTTCAGATACGCAGTATTTT. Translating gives CSTLGDREVSDTQYF.

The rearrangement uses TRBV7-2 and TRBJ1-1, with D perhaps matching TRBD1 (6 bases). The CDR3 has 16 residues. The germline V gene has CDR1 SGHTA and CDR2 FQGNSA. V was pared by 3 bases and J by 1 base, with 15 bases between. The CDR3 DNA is TGTGCCAGCAGCTTTACAGGGCTTCTGGGGAACACTGAAGCTTTCTTT. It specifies CASSFTGLLGNTEAFF.

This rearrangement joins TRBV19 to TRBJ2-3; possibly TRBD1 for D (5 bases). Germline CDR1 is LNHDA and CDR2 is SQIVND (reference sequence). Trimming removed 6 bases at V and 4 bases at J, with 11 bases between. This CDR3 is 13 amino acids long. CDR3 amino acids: CASSPPGSDTQYF. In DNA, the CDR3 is TGTGCCAGTAGCCCCCCAGGGTCAGATACGCAGTATTTT.

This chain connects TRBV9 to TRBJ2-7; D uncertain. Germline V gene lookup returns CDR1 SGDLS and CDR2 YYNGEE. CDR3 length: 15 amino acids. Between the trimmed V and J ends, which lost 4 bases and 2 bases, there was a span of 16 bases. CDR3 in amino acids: CASSPGGKRTYEQYF. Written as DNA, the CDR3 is TGTGCCAGCAGCCCTGGCGGCAAGCGCACCTACGAGCAGTACTTC.

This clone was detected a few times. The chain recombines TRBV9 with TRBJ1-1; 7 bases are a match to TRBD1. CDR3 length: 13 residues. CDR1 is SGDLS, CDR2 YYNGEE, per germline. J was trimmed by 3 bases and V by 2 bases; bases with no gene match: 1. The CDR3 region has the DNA TGTGCCAGCAGCGTGGGACAGTACACTGAAGCTTTCTTT. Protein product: CASSVGQYTEAFF.

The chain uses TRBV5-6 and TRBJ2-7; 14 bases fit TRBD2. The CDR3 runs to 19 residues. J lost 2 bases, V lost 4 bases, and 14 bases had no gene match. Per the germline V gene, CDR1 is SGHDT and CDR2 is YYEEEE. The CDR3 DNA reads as TGTGCCAGCAGCCCTGCCCCCGGGACTAGCGGGGGCTTAACCTACGAGCAGTACTTC. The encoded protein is CASSPAPGTSGGLTYEQYF.

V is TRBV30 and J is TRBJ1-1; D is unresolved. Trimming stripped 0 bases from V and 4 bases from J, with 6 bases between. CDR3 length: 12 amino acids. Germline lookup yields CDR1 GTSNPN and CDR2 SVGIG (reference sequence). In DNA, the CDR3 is TGTGCCTGGAGTGTTATCAGCACTGAAGCTTTCTTT. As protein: CAWSVISTEAFF.

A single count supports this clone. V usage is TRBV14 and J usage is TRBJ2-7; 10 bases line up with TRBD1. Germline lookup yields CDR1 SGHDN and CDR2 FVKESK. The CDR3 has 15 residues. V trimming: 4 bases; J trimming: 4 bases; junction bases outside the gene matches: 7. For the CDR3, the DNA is TGTGCCAGCAGCCCCTTCGGGGGACAGGGGTACGAGCAGTACTTC. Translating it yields CASSPFGGQGYEQYF.

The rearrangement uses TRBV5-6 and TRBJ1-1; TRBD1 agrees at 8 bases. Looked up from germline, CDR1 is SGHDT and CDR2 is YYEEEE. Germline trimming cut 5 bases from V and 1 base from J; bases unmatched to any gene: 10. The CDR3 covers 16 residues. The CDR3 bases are TGTGCCAGCAGTCGAGGGGGGCAGGGGGCGAACACTGAAGCTTTCTTT. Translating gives CASSRGGQGANTEAFF. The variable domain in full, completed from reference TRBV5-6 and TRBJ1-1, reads DAGVTQSPTHLIKTRGQQVTLRCSPKSGHDTVSWYQQALGQGPQFIFQYYEEEERQRGNFPDRFSGHQFPNYSSELNVNALLLGDSALYLCASSRGGQGANTEAFFGQGTRLTVV.

CDR3 sequence (DNA): TGTGCCAGCAGCGTGGGCGAGGGCGCTAACACCGGGGAGCTGTTTTTT. As protein: CASSVGEGANTGELFF. V usage is TRBV6-4 and J usage is TRBJ2-2, with D possibly being TRBD2 (5 bases). V was clipped by 6 bases and J by 2 bases, with 16 bases between them. Germline V gives CDR1 MRHNA, CDR2 SNTAGT. The CDR3 length is 16 residues.

In DNA form, the CDR3 reads TGTGCCAGCAGCTTAACTAGCGGGAGTGCAGATACGCAGTATTTT. Translated, it gives CASSLTSGSADTQYF. V is TRBV5-4 and J is TRBJ2-3, with 11 bases identical to TRBD2. Germline V lookup: CDR1 SGHNT, CDR2 YYREEE (reference sequence). Unmatched junction bases numbered 3, after V lost 2 bases and J lost 4 bases. This CDR3 comprises 15 residues.

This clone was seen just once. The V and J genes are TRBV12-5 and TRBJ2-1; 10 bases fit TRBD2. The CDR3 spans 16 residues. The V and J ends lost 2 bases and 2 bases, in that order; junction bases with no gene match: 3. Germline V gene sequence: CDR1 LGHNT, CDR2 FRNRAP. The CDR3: CASGLSGGETYNEQFF. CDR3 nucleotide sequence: TGTGCTAGTGGTTTGAGCGGGGGGGAAACCTACAATGAGCAGTTCTTC.

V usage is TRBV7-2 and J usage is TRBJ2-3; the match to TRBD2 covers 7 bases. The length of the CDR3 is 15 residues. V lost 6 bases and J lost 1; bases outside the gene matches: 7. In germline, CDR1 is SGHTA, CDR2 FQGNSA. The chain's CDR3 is CASRFSGMGTDTQYF. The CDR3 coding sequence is TGTGCCAGCAGATTCAGCGGGATGGGCACAGATACGCAGTATTTT.

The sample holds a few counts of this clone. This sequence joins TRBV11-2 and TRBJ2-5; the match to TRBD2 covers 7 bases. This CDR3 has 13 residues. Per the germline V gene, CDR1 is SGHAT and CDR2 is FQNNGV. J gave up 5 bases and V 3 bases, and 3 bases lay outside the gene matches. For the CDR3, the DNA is TGTGCCAGCAGCTTTGGCGGGAGTGAGACCCAGTACTTC. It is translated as CASSFGGSETQYF.

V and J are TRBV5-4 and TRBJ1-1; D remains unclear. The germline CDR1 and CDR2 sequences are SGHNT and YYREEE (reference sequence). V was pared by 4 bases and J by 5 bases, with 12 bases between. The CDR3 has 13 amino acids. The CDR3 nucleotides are TGTGCCAGCAGCGCGGGATCGGAAACTGAAGCTTTCTTT. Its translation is CASSAGSETEAFF. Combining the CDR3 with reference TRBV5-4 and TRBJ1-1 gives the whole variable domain ETGVTQSPTHLIKTRGQQVTLRCSSQSGHNTVSWYQQALGQGPQFIFQYYREEENGRGNFPPRFSGLQFPNYSSELNVNALELDDSALYLCASSAGSETEAFFGQGTRLTVV.